This T cell receptor beta chain was identified in a study of T cell responses to AZD1222 COVID-19 vaccine. Profiled with immunoSEQ multiplex PCR; TCRdb holds only in-frame clones, not every one. Altogether about 130,000 clones are present, roughly 88% being singletons, with the ten largest covering around 5.3%. CDR1 KGHSH and CDR2 LQKENI come from the germline V gene. CDR3 length: 13 residues. The V end lost 3 bases, the J end lost 1 base, and 6 bases lay between the germline ends. About this clone itself: Other DNA sequences in the same sample also yield this CDR3.

The specimen comprised peripheral blood, sampled 28 days after the second AZD1222 dose. This TCR was sampled from an adult who received the AZD1222 COVID-19 vaccine. The J gene is TRBJ1-1, the V gene TRBV18; D possibly corresponds to TRBD1 (5 bases). The CDR3 region is CASSPQGNTEAFF. CDR3 in DNA: TGTGCCAGCTCACCGCAGGGGAACACTGAAGCTTTCTTT.